The entry below gives a single T cell receptor (beta chain) sequence along with its context. CDR1 is SQVTM, CDR2 ANQGSEA, per germline. The CDR3 consists of 12 residues. V lost 7 bases and J lost 4, with 10 bases in between. This sample's time point: at least 347 days after estimated infection, following spontaneous clearance. Sequencing of hepatitis C virus-specific cells was done ex vivo rather than after in vitro expansion. TCRdb's table, derived via immunoSEQ multiplex PCR, lists solely in-frame clones and lacks some. The table lists around 2,700 clones, 55% to 80% of them singletons. This sample is part of a study of CD8 T cells in acute hepatitis C reinfection. Study-wide results and caveats: Alphabeta pairing of public clonotypes could not be determined from bulk TCRbeta data. Preferential TRBV04 and TRBV06 usage appeared in all groups and was not explained by the naive pool.

This receptor was taken from a man aged 40-50 years who spontaneously cleared hepatitis C infection. The sample consisted of HCV NS3-1073 tetramer-sorted CD8+ T cells from PBMCs, taken at follow-up. The chain joins TRBV29-1 to TRBJ2-2; a weak D match, TRBD1 (6 bases). CDR3 amino acids: CSAGQITGELFF. The CDR3 DNA reads as TGCAGCGCCGGACAGATCACCGGGGAGCTGTTTTTT.